Listed below are T cell receptor beta chains from one sample, sequenced in a study of T cell repertoires in cytomegalovirus infection. TCRdb ran MiXCR on the reads and lists one entry per CDR3 protein. This sample carries some 700,000 distinct CDR3 sequences, 35% to 40% of them seen once, and the ten largest clones take around 2.8%. The sequencing input was PBMCs. These receptors were taken from a human donor in good health (CMV status not recorded). Some clones in this sample may be carry-over from other donors' samples. The CDR3 runs from the conserved cysteine through the conserved F or W. The D gene is left open where the match is weak. Part of the rows lack a size; the others show once, few, many or a class for expanded clones.

TRBJ1-2	-	TRBV10-3	-	TGTGCCATCAGTGAGTCTCGCGATCCGGTGAAGATCTATGGCTACACCTTC	CAISESRDPVKIYGYTF
TRBJ1-6	-	TRBV28	TRBD1	TGTGCCAGCAGTTCTCCGGACAGGAGAAATTCACCCCTCCACTTT	CASSSPDRRNSPLHF
TRBJ2-1	few	TRBV29-1	TRBD2	TGCAGCGTTGCGGTAGCGGGGGGGCCCAATGAGCAGTTCTTC	CSVAVAGGPNEQFF
TRBJ1-5	-	TRBV6-6	-	TGTGCCAGCAGTTACTCGCAGGGGTCGGTAGAGCCCCAGCATTTT	CASSYSQGSVEPQHF
TRBJ2-2	-	TRBV28	-	TGTGCCAGTAACCGTCAGGACCCTACGAACACCGGGGAGCTGTTTTTT	CASNRQDPTNTGELFF
TRBJ2-5	many	TRBV7-9	-	TGTGCCAGCAGATCATTGGCGGGTAGCCAAGAGACCCAGTACTTC	CASRSLAGSQETQYF
TRBJ1-6	many	TRBV7-2	-	TGTGCCAGCAGCTTACTGAATTCACCCCTCCACTTT	CASSLLNSPLHF
TRBJ1-2	-	TRBV19	TRBD1	TGTGCCAGTAAATCCCGTGGGACAGGGGAGTCAGGAGGCTACACCTTC	CASKSRGTGESGGYTF
TRBJ2-1	few	TRBV12-3/TRBV12-4	TRBD2	TGTGCCAGCAGTTTAGGGCGGGAGGGGGATGAGCAGTTCTTC	CASSLGREGDEQFF
TRBJ1-5	-	TRBV12-3/TRBV12-4	TRBD1	TGTGCCAGCAGTAGCCAAGGGGGCTACAAACAGCCCCAGCATTTT	CASSSQGGYKQPQHF
TRBJ2-7	many	TRBV7-2	-	TGTGCCAGCAGCCGATCTTTACAGGGATCCGAGCAGTACTTC	CASSRSLQGSEQYF